The present entry profiles one T cell receptor beta chain with its context. Its matching antigen is unknown. Libraries were prepared by immunoSEQ multiplex PCR; TCRdb keeps only in-frame clonotypes and omits some of them. The sample lists over 130,000 clones; around nine tenths were seen once. This entry comes from a study of T cell responses to AZD1222 COVID-19 vaccine. Broader study findings: Repertoires were collected only later (after the peak T cell response had occurred).

The sequence was collected from an adult who received the AZD1222 COVID-19 vaccine. This specimen consisted of peripheral blood, obtained 28 days after the second AZD1222 dose.

The CDR3 region has the DNA TGTGCCAGCAGCCAAGCCCCGACAGGGAACACTGAAGCTTTCTTT. Protein sequence: CASSQAPTGNTEAFF. The V call is TRBV3-1 (or the pseudogene TRBV3-2), the J call TRBJ1-1; possible D gene TRBD1, 6 bases. Germline V gene data show CDR1 as LGHDT and CDR2 as YNNKEL (reference sequence). The CDR3 loop spans 15 amino acids. Trimming cost V 1 base and J 1 base, with 10 bases left between them.